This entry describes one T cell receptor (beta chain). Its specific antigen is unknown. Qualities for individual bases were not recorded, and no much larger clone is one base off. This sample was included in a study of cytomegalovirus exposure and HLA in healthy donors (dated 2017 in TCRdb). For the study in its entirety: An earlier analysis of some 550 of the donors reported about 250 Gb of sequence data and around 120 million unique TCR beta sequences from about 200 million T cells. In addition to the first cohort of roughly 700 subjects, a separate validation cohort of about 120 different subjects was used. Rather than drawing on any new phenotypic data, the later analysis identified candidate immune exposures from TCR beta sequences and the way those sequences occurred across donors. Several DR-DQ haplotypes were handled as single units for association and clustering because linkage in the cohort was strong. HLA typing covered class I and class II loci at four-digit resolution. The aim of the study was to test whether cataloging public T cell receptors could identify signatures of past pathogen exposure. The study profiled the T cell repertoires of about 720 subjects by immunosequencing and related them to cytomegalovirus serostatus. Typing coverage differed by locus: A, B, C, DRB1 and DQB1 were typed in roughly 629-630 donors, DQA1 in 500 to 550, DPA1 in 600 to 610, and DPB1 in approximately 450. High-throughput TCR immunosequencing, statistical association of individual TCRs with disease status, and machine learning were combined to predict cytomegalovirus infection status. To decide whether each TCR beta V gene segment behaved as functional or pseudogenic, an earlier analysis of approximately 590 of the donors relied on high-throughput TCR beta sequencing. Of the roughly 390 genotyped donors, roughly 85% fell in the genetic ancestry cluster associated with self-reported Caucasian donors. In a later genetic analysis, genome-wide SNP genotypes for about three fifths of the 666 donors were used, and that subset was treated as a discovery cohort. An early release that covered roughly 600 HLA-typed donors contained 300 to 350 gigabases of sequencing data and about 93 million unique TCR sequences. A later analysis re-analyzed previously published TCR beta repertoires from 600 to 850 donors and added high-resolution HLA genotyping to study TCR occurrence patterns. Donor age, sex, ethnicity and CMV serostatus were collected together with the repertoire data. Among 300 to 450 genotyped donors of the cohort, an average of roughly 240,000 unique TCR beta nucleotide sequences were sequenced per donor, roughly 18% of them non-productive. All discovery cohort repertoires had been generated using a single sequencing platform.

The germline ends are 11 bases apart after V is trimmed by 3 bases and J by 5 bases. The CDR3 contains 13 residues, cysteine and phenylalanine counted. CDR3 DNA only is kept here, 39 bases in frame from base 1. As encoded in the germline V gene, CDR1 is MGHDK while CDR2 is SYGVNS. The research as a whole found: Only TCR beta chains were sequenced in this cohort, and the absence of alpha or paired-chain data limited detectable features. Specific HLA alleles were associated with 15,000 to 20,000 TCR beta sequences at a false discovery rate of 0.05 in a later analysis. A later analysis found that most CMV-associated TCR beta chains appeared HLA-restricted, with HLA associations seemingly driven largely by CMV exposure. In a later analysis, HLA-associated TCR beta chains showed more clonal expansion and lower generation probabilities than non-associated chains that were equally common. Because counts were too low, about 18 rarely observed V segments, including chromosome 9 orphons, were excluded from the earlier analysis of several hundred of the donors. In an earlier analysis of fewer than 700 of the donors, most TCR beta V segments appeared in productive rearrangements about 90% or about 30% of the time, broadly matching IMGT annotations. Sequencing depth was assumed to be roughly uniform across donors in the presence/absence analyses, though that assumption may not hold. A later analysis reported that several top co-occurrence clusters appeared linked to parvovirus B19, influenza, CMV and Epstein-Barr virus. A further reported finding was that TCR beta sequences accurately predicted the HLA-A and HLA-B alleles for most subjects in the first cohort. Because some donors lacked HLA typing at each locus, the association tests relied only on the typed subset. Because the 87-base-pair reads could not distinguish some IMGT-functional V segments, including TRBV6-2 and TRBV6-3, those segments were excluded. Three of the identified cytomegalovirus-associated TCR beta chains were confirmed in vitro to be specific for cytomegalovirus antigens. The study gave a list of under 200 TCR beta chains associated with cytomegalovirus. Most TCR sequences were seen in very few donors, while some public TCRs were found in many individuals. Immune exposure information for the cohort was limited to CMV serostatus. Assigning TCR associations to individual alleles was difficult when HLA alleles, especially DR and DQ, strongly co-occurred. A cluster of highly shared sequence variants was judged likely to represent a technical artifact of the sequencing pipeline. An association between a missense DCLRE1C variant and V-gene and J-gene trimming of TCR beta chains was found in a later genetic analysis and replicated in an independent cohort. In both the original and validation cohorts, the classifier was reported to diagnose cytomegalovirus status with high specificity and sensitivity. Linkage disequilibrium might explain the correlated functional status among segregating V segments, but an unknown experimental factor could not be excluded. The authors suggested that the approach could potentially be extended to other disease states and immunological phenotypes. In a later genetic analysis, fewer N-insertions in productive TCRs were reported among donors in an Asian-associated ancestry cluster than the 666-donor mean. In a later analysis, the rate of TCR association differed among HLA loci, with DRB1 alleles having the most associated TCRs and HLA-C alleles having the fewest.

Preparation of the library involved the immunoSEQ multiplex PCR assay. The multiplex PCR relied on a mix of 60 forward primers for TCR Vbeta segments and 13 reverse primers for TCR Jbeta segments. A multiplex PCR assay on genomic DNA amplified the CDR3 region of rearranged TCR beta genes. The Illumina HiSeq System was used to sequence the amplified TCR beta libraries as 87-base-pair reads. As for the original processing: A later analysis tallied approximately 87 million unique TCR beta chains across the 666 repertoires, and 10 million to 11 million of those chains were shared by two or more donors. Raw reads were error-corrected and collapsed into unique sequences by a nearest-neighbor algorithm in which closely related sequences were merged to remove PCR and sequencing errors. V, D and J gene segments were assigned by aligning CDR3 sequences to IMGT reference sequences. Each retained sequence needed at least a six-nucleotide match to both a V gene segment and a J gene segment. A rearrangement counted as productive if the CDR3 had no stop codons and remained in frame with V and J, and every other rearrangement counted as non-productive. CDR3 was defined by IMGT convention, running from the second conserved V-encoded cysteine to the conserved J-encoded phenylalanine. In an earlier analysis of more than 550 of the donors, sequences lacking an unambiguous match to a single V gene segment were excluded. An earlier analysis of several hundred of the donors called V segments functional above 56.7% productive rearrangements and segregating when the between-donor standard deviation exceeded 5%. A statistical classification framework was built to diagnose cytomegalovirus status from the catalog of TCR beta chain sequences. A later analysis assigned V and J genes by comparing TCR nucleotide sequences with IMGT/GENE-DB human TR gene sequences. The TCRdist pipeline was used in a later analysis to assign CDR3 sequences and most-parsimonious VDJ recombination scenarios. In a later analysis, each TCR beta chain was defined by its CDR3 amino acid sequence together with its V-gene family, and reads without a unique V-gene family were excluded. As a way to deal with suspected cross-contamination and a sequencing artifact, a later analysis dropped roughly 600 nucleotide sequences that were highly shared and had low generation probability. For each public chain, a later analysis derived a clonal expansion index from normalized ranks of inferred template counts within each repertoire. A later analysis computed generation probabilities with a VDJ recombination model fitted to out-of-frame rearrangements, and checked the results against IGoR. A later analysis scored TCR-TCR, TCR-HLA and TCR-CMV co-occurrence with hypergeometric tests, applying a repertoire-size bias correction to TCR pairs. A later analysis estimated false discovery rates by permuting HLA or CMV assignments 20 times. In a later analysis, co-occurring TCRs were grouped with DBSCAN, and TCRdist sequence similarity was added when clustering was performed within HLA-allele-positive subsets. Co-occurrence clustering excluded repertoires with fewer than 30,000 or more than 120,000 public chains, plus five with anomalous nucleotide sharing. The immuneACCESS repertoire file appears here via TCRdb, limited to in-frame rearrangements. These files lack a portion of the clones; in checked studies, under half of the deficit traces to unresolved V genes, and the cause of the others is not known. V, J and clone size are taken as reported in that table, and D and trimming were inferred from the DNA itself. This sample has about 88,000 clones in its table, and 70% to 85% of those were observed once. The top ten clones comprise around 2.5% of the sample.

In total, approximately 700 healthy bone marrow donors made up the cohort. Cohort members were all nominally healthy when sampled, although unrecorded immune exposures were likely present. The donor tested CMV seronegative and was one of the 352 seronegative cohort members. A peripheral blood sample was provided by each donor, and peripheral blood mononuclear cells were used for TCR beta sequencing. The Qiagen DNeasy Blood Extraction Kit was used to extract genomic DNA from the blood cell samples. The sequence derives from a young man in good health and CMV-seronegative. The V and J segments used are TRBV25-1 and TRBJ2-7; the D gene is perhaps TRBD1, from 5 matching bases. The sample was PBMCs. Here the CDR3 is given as CASSDSGFDEQYF. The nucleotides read TGTGCCAGCAGTGATTCAGGGTTTGACGAGCAGTACTTC.